This T cell receptor (beta chain) was found in a study of blood T cell repertoires in COVID-19. The CDR3 consists of 13 residues. V shed 2 bases and J shed 5 bases, with 9 bases lying between them. CDR1 MNHEY and CDR2 SMNVEV come from the germline V gene (reference sequence). The protocol was immunoSEQ multiplex PCR, while the TCRdb copy is restricted to in-frame clones and leaves out a portion. The table includes about 140,000 clones, around 72% detected once. The chain joins TRBV27 to TRBJ2-5, with D possibly TRBD1 on 5 matching bases. This TCR was sampled from a woman between 55 and 75 years old with acute or convalescent COVID-19. Material: peripheral blood. CDR3 loop: CASSLTGPETQYF. Here the CDR3 DNA reads TGTGCCAGCAGTTTAACAGGCCCCGAGACCCAGTACTTC.